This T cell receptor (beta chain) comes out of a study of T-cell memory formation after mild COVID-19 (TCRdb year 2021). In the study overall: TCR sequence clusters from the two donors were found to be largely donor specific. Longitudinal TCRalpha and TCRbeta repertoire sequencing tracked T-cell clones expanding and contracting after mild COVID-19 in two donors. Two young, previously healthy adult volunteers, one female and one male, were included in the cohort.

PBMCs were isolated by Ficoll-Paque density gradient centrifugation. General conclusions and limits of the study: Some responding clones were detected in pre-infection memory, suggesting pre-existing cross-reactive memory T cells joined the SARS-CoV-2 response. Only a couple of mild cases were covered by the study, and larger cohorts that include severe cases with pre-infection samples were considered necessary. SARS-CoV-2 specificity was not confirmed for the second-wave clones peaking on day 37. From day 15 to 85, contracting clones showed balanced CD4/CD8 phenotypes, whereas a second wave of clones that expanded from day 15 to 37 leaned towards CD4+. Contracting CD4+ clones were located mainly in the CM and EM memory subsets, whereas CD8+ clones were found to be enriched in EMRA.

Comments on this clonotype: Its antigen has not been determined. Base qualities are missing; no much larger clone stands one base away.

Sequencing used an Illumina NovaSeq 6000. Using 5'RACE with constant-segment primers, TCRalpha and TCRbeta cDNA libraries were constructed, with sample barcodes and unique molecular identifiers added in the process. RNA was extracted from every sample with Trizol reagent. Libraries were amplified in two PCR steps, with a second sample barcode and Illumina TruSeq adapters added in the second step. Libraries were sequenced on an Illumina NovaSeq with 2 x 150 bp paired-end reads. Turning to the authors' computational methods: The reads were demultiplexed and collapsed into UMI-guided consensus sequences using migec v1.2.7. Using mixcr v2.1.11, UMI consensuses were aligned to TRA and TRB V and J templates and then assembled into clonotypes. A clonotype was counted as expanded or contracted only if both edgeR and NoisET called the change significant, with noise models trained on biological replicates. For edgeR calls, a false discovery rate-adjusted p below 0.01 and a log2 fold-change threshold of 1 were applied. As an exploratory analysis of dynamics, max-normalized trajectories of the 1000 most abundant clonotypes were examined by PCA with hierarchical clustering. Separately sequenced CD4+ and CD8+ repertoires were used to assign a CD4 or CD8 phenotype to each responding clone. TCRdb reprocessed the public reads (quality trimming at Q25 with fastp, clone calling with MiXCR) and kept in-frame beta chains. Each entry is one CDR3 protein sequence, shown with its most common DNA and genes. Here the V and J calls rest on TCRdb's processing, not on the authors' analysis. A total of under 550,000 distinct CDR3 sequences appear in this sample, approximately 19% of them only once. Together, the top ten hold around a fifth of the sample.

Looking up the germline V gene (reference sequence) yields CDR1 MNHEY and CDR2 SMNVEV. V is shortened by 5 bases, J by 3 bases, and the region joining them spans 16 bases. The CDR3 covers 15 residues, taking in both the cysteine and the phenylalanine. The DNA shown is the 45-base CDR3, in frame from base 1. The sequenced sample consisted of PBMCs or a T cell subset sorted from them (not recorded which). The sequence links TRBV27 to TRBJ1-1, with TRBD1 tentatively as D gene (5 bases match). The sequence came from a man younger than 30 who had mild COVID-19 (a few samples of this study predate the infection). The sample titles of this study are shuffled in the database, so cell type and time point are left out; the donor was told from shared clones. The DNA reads TGTGCCAGCAGTCCCCTTACTGGGGCTCACACTGAAGCTTTCTTT. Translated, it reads CASSPLTGAHTEAFF.